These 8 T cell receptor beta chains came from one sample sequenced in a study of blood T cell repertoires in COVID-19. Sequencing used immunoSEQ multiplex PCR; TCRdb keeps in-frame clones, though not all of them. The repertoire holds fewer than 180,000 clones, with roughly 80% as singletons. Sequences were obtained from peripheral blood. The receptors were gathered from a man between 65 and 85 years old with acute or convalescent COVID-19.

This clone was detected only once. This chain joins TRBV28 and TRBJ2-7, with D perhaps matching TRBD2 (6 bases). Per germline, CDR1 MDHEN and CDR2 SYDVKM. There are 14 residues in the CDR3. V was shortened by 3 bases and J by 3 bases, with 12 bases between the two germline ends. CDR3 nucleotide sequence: TGTGCCAGCAGTTTCCCAGGAGGGAACTACGAGCAGTACTTC. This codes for CASSFPGGNYEQYF. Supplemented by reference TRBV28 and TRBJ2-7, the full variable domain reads DVKVTQSSRYLVKRTGEKVFLECVQDMDHENMFWYRQDPGLGLRLIYFSYDVKMKEKGDIPEGYSVSREKKERFSLILESASTNQTSMYLCASSFPGGNYEQYFGPGTRLTVT.

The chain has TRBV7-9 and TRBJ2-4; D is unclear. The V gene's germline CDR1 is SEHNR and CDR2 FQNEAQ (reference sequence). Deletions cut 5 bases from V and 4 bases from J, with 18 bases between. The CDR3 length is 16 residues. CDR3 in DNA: TGTGCCAGCAGCCTCGCCCTCGGCGGTGGGAAAAACATTCAGTACTTC. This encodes CASSLALGGGKNIQYF.

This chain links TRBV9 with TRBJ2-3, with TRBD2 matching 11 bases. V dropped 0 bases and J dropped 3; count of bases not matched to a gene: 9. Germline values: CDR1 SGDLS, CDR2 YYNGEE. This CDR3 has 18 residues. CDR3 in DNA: TGTGCCAGCAGCGTAGCTAGCGGGGGGTTATATGGAACAGATACGCAGTATTTT. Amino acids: CASSVASGGLYGTDTQYF. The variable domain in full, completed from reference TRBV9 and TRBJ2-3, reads DSGVTQTPKHLITATGQRVTLRCSPRSGDLSVYWYQQSLDQGLQFLIQYYNGEERAKGNILERFSAQQFPDLHSELNLSSLELGDSALYFCASSVASGGLYGTDTQYFGPGTRLTVL.

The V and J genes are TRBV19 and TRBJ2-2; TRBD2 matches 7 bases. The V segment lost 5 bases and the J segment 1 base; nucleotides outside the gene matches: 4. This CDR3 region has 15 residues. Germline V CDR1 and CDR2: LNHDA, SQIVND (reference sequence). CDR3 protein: CASSPSGLNTGELFF. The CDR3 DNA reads TGTGCCAGTAGTCCTAGCGGACTGAACACCGGGGAGCTGTTTTTT. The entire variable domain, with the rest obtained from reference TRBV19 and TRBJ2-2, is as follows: DGGITQSPKYLFRKEGQNVTLSCEQNLNHDAMYWYRQDPGQGLRLIYYSQIVNDFQKGDIAEGYSVSREKKESFPLTVTSAQKNPTAFYLCASSPSGLNTGELFFGEGSRLTVL.

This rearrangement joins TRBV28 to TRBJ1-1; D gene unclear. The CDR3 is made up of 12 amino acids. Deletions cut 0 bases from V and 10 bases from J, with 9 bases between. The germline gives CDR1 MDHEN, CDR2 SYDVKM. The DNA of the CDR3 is TGTGCCAGCAGTTTATGGAGCATTTCAGCTTTCTTT. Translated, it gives CASSLWSISAFF. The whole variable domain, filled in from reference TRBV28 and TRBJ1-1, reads DVKVTQSSRYLVKRTGEKVFLECVQDMDHENMFWYRQDPGLGLRLIYFSYDVKMKEKGDIPEGYSVSREKKERFSLILESASTNQTSMYLCASSLWSISAFFGQGTRLTVV.

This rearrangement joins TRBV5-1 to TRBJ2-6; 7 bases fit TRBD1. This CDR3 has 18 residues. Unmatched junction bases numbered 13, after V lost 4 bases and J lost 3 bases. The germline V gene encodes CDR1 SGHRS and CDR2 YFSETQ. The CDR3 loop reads CASSDVLTGFFGANVLTF. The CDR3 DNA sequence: TGCGCCAGCAGCGACGTACTGACAGGGTTCTTTGGGGCCAACGTCCTGACTTTC.

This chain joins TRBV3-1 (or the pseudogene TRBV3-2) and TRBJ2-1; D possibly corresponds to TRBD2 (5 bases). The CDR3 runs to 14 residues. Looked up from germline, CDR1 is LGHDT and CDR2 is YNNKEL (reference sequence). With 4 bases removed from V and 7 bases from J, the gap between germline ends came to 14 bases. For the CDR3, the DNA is TGTGCCAGCAGCCTCCCCGAGGGTGGAAATGAGCAGTTCTTC. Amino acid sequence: CASSLPEGGNEQFF.

The DNA for the CDR3 is TGTGCCAGCAGCCAACCAGGGGGCGCGAGGGAAAAACTGTTTTTT. It translates to CASSQPGGAREKLFF. V is TRBV28 and J is TRBJ1-4; 8 positions agree with TRBD1. Germline values: CDR1 MDHEN, CDR2 SYDVKM. The CDR3 contains 15 residues. V was pared by 6 bases and J by 8 bases, with 11 bases of the junction left unmatched.